This TCR beta chain was sequenced for a study of CD8 T cells in ankylosing spondylitis. Study-level findings and limits: Some motif variants had been reported before (in reactive arthritis synovial fluid and blood). Significantly higher representation of disease-linked clones was reported for matched ankylosing spondylitis synovial fluid. A TCR beta motif made of fewer than ten highly homologous variants seemed typical of ankylosing spondylitis blood.

The CDR3 spans 14 residues. With 9 bases removed from V and 3 bases from J, the gap between germline ends came to 15 bases. Per germline, CDR1 SNHLY and CDR2 FYNNEI. This clonotype has just one count. Antigen unknown. With molecular barcodes, quantitative 5'-RACE was used to make the TCR beta libraries. TCRdb ran MiXCR on the 5' RACE reads and lists one entry per CDR3 protein. The data show approximately 140,000 distinct CDR3 sequences, about 42% seen once. Sequenced input: synovial fluid, either unsorted or a sorted T cell fraction (not recorded which). The chain joins TRBV2 to TRBJ2-1; a weak D match, TRBD1 (6 bases). This clonotype originated in a male donor with ankylosing spondylitis. CDR3 nucleotides: TGTGCCAGAGGAGACAGGATCCACTACAATGAGCAGTTCTTC. It translates to CARGDRIHYNEQFF.